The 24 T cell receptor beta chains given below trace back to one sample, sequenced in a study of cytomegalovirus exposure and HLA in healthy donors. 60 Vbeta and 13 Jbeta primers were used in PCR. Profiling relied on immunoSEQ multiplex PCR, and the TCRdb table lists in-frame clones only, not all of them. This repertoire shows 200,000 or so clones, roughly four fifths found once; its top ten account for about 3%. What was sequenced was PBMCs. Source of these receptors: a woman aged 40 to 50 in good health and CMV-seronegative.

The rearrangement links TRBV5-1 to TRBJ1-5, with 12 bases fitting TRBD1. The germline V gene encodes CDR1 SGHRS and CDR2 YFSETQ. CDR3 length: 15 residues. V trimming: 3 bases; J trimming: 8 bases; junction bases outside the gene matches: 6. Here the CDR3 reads CASSSGTGGAEPQHF. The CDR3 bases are TGCGCCAGCAGCTCGGGGACAGGGGGCGCGGAGCCCCAGCATTTT.

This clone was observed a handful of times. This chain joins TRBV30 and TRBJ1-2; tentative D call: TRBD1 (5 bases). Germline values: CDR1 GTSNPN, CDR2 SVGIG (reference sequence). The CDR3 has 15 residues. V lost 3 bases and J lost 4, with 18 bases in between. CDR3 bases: TGTGCCTGGAGGGACCGAGGACGGGGGATCTATGGCTACACCTTC. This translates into CAWRDRGRGIYGYTF.

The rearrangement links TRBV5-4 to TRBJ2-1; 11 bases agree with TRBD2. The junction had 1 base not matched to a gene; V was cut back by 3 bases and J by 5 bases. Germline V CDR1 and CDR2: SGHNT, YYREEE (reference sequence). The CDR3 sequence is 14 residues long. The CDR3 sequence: CASSSLAGDNEQFF. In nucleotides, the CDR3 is TGTGCCAGCAGCTCACTAGCGGGAGACAATGAGCAGTTCTTC.

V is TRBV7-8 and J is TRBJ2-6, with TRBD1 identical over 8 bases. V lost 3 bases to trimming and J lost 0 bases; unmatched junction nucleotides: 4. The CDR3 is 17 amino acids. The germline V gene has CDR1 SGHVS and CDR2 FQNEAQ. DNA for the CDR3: TGTGCCAGCAGCTTCGGACAGGGAGACTCTGGGGCCAACGTCCTGACTTTC. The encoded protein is CASSFGQGDSGANVLTF.

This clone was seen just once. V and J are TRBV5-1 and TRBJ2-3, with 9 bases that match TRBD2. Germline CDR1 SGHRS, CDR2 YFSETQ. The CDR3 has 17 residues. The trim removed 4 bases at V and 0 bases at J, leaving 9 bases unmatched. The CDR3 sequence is CASSPSLAGSSTDTQYF. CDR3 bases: TGCGCCAGCAGCCCTTCCCTAGCGGGATCTAGCACAGATACGCAGTATTTT.

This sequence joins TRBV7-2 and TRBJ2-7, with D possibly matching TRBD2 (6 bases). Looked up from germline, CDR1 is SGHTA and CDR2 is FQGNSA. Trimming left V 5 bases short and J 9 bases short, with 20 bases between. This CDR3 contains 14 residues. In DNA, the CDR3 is TGTGCCAGCAGCCCCGCGGGGTCTATCTTTCGGCAGTACTTC. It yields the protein CASSPAGSIFRQYF.

CDR3 sequence: CASSFRLADLTDTQYF. The CDR3 DNA is TGCGCCAGCAGCTTCCGACTAGCGGACCTCACAGATACGCAGTATTTT. The V gene is TRBV5-1, the J gene TRBJ2-3, with 9 bases fitting TRBD2. V lost 2 bases to trimming and J lost 2 bases; unmatched junction nucleotides: 6. Germline V lookup: CDR1 SGHRS, CDR2 YFSETQ. The CDR3 is 16 amino acids. The entire variable domain, with the rest obtained from reference TRBV5-1 and TRBJ2-3, is as follows: KAGVTQTPRYLIKTRGQQVTLSCSPISGHRSVSWYQQTPGQGLQFLFEYFSETQRNKGNFPGRFSGRQFSNSRSEMNVSTLELGDSALYLCASSFRLADLTDTQYFGPGTRLTVL.

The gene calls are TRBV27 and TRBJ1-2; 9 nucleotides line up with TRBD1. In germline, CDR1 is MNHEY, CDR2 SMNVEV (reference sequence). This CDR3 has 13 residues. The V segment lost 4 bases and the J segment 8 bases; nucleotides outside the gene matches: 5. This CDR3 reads CASSSAGTGGYTF. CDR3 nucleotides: TGTGCCAGCAGTTCGGCCGGGACAGGGGGCTACACCTTC.

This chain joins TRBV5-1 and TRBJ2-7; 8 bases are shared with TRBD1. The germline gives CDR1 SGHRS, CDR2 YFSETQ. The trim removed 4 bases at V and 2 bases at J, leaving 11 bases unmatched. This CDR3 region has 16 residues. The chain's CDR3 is CASSRLPGQAPYEQYF. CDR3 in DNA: TGCGCCAGCAGCCGACTACCGGGACAGGCTCCCTACGAGCAGTACTTC.

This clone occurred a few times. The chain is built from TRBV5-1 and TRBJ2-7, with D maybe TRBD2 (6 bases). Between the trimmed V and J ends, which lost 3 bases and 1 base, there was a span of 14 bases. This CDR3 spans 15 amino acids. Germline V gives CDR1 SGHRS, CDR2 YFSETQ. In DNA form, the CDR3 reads TGCGCCAGCAGCTGGGGGGACGGTAGTTCCTACGAGCAGTACTTC. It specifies CASSWGDGSSYEQYF.

CDR3 nucleotides: TGTGCCAGCAGCTGGGACAGCCCGAACACCGGGGAGCTGTTTTTT. The encoded protein is CASSWDSPNTGELFF. The chain is built from TRBV7-9 and TRBJ2-2, with 7 bases lining up with TRBD1. This CDR3 comprises 15 residues. The germline V gene encodes CDR1 SEHNR and CDR2 FQNEAQ (reference sequence). The V and J ends lost 4 bases and 0 bases, in that order; junction bases with no gene match: 2.

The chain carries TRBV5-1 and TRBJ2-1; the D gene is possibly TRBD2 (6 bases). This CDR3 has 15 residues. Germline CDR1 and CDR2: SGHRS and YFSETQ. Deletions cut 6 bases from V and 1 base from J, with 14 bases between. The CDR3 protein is CASNTWGDSYNEQFF. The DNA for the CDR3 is TGCGCCAGCAACACGTGGGGGGATTCCTACAATGAGCAGTTCTTC.

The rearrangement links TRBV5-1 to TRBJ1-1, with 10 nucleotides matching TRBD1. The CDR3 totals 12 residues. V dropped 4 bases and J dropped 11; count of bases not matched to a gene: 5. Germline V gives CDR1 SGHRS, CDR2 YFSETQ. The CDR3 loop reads CASSPDRGHAFF. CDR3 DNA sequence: TGCGCCAGCAGCCCAGACAGGGGGCATGCTTTCTTT.

CDR3 nucleotide sequence: TGTGCCAGCAGCTTGGGGGGCGTTGGCGAGACCCAGTACTTC. Protein: CASSLGGVGETQYF. The chain is built from TRBV5-4 and TRBJ2-5; TRBD1 is a possible D gene (5 bases). Trimming took off 0 bases at V and 5 bases at J, with 11 bases between the two ends. The CDR3 loop spans 14 amino acids. Germline values: CDR1 SGHNT, CDR2 YYREEE (reference sequence).

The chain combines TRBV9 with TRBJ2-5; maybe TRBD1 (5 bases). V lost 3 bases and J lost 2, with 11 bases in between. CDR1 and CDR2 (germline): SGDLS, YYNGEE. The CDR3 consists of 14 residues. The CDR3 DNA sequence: TGTGCCAGCAGCGCCGACAGCTCTCAAGAGACCCAGTACTTC. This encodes CASSADSSQETQYF.

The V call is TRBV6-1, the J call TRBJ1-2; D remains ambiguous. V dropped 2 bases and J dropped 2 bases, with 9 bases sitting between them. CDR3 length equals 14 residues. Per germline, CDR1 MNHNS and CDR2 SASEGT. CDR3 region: CASSEKPVNYGYTF. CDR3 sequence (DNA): TGTGCCAGCAGTGAAAAACCAGTCAACTATGGCTACACCTTC.

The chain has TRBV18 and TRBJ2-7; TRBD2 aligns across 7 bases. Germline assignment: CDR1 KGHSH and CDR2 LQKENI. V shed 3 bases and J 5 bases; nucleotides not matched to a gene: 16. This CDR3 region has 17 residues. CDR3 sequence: CASSPGRRGRDLNEQYF. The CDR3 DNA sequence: TGTGCCAGCTCACCGGGTCGGCGTGGGAGGGACCTAAACGAGCAGTACTTC.

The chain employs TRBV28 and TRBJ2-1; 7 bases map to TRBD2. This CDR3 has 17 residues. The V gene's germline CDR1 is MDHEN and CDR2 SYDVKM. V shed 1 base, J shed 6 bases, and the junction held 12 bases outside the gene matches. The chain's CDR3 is CASSLLRRRREPNEQFF. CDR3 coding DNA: TGTGCCAGCAGTTTATTAAGGAGGAGGCGGGAGCCCAATGAGCAGTTCTTC. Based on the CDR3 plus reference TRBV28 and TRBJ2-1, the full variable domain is DVKVTQSSRYLVKRTGEKVFLECVQDMDHENMFWYRQDPGLGLRLIYFSYDVKMKEKGDIPEGYSVSREKKERFSLILESASTNQTSMYLCASSLLRRRREPNEQFFGPGTRLTVL.

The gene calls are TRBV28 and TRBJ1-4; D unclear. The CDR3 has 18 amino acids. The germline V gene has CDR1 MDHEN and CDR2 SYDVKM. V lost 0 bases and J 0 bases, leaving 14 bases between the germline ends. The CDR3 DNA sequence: TGTGCCAGCAGTTTATGGGTTGTGGAGGGTACAACTAATGAAAAACTGTTTTTT. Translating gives CASSLWVVEGTTNEKLFF.

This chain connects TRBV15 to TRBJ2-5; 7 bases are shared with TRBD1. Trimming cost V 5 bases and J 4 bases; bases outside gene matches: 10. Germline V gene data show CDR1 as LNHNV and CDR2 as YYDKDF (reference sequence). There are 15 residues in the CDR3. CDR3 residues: CATSQEYNRGETQYF. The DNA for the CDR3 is TGTGCCACCAGCCAAGAGTATAACAGGGGAGAGACCCAGTACTTC. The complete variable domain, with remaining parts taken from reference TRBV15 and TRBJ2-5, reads DAMVIQNPRYQVTQFGKPVTLSCSQTLNHNVMYWYQQKSSQAPKLLFHYYDKDFNNEADTPDNFQSRRPNTSFCFLDIRSPGLGDTAMYLCATSQEYNRGETQYFGPGTRLLVL.

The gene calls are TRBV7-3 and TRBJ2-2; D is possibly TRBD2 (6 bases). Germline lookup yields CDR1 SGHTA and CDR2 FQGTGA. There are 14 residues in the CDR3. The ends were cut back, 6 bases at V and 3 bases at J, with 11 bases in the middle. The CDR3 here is CASSLASHTGELFF. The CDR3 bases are TGTGCCAGCAGTCTAGCGTCCCACACCGGGGAGCTGTTTTTT.

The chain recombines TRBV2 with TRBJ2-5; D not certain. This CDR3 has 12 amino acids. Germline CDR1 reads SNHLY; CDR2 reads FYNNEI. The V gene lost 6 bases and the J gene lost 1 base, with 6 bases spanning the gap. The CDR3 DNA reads TGTGCCAGCAGCAGAACCCAAGAGACCCAGTACTTC. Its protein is CASSRTQETQYF.

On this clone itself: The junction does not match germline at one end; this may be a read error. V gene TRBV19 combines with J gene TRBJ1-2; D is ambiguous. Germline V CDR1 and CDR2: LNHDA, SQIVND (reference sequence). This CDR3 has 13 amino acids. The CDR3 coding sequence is TGTGCCAGTAGTATCTCCTTAGGAACACAGACCATCTTC. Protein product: CASSISLGTQTIF.

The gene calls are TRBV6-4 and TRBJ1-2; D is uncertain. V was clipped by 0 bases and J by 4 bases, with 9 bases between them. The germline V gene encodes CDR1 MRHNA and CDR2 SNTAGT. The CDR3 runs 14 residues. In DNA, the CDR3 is TGTGCCAGCAGTGACTCAGGGAGCAGCTATGGCTACACCTTC. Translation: CASSDSGSSYGYTF.